This passage covers 10 T cell receptor beta chains from one sample sequenced in a study of beta chain features in type 1 diabetes. Study results and caveats: Moderate but significant shortening of TCRB CDR3s was recorded in all four CD4+ subsets from Type 1 diabetes patients.

No antigen has been assigned to these receptors. The investigators reverse transcribed all of the isolated RNA, so they sequenced expressed TCRB transcripts. Profiling relied on immunoSEQ multiplex PCR, and the TCRdb table lists in-frame clones only, not all of them. The sample lists fewer than 350,000 clones, 15% occurring once. Sequenced sample: naive CD4+ T cells from blood. These receptors were taken from a man aged 18 to 35 with type 1 diabetes.

The V and J genes are TRBV18 and TRBJ2-7, with 8 positions matching TRBD1. Trimming took 4 bases from V and 0 from J; bases not matched to a gene: 5. Germline CDR1 reads KGHSH; CDR2 reads LQKENI. This CDR3 contains 15 residues. This CDR3 is CASSQGQALSYEQYF. Written as DNA, the CDR3 is TGTGCCAGCTCACAGGGACAGGCGCTCTCCTACGAGCAGTACTTC.

The genes are TRBV29-1 and TRBJ2-5; D gene ambiguous. The V gene lost 3 bases and the J gene lost 5 bases, with 10 bases spanning the gap. The CDR3 length is 12 residues. Germline CDR1 is SQVTM and CDR2 is ANQGSEA. In nucleotides, the CDR3 is TGCAGCGTTGATCTAGGTGCTGAGACCCAGTACTTC. Its translation is CSVDLGAETQYF.

The chain couples TRBV30 to TRBJ2-7; D may be TRBD2 (6 bases). The V end lost 1 base, the J end lost 3 bases, and 16 bases lay between the germline ends. This CDR3 comprises 15 residues. Germline values: CDR1 GTSNPN, CDR2 SVGIG (reference sequence). As DNA, the CDR3 is TGTGCCTGGAGTGGCCTCGGGAGTACTGGCTACGAGCAGTACTTC. Protein product: CAWSGLGSTGYEQYF. The entire variable domain, with the rest obtained from reference TRBV30 and TRBJ2-7, is as follows: SQTIHQWPATLVQPVGSPLSLECTVEGTSNPNLYWYRQAAGRGLQLLFYSVGIGQISSEVPQNLSASRPQDRQFILSSKKLLLSDSGFYLCAWSGLGSTGYEQYFGPGTRLTVT.

The chain couples TRBV7-6 to TRBJ2-5, with 10 nucleotides matching TRBD1. With 5 bases clipped from V and 2 bases from J, the junction kept 11 bases outside the gene matches. Germline values: CDR1 SGHVS, CDR2 FNYEAQ. The CDR3 covers 17 residues. CDR3 loop: CASSPYGGTGAQETQYF. The DNA of the CDR3 is TGTGCCAGCAGCCCCTACGGAGGGACAGGGGCTCAAGAGACCCAGTACTTC.

This clone was seen only a few times. The chain employs TRBV29-1 and TRBJ2-5; 12 nucleotides line up with TRBD2. This CDR3 has 16 amino acids. Germline lookup yields CDR1 SQVTM and CDR2 ANQGSEA. Trimming took 4 bases from V and 5 from J; bases not matched to a gene: 11. CDR3 in DNA: TGCAGCGTTGCGCCCCTAGCGGGAGGGCCCAAGGAGACCCAGTACTTC. It is translated as CSVAPLAGGPKETQYF.

The V call is TRBV7-2, the J call TRBJ2-5, with 14 positions matching TRBD2. CDR3 length: 17 residues. J gave up 5 bases and V 4 bases, and 9 bases lay outside the gene matches. The germline gives CDR1 SGHTA, CDR2 FQGNSA. The DNA of the CDR3 is TGTGCCAGCAGCTCGAGGACTAGCGGGGGGCGATTCGAGACCCAGTACTTC. Protein product: CASSSRTSGGRFETQYF.

About this clone: The identical CDR3 is also encoded by other nucleotide sequences in the sample. DNA for the CDR3: TGTGCCAGCTCACCGGCGACAGGGGGCTACGAGCAGTACTTC. Its protein product is CASSPATGGYEQYF. This rearrangement joins TRBV18 to TRBJ2-7, with 9 bases aligning to TRBD1. The CDR3 has 14 residues. Per the germline V gene, CDR1 is KGHSH and CDR2 is LQKENI. J was trimmed by 3 bases and V by 3 bases; bases with no gene match: 3.

This CDR3 reads CASSQVRAGELFF. The CDR3 region has the DNA TGCGCCAGCAGCCAAGTACGCGCCGGGGAGCTGTTTTTT. The gene calls are TRBV4-3 and TRBJ2-2; no clear D gene. V was clipped by 1 base and J by 6 bases, with 6 bases between them. Germline V lookup: CDR1 LGHNA, CDR2 YSLEER. The CDR3 is 13 residues long.

This clone was observed a few times. The genes are TRBV5-1 and TRBJ2-1; 10 bases fit TRBD2. This CDR3 is built from 14 residues. V lost 7 bases to trimming and J lost 4 bases; unmatched junction nucleotides: 5. Germline assignment: CDR1 SGHRS and CDR2 YFSETQ. The CDR3 nucleotides read TGCGCCAGCCGTACTAGCGGGATTTACAATGAGCAGTTCTTC. Its protein is CASRTSGIYNEQFF.

This clone was observed a handful of times. This chain links TRBV7-2 with TRBJ2-3; 7 bases map to TRBD2. J lost 1 base, V lost 5 bases, and 3 bases had no gene match. Germline assignment: CDR1 SGHTA and CDR2 FQGNSA. The CDR3 covers 14 residues. The CDR3, as DNA: TGTGCCAGCAGCCGAACTAGCGGCACAGATACGCAGTATTTT. It is translated as CASSRTSGTDTQYF.